The 28 T cell receptor beta chains in this list originate from one sample, sequenced in a study of T cell repertoires in cytomegalovirus infection. These TCRs are of unknown antigen specificity. TCRdb redid the calling of the reads with MiXCR, one entry per CDR3 protein. The data hold about 330,000 distinct CDR3 sequences, with about 35% observed a single time. The sequencing used cultured PBMCs, collected from culture after CMV antigen stimulation. These receptors originate from a human donor in good health (CMV status not recorded). Some clones in this sample may be carry-over from other donors' samples.

This clonotype has a handful of counts. The chain is built from TRBV7-8 and TRBJ1-1; D gene ambiguous. The ends were cut back, 5 bases at V and 0 bases at J, with 10 bases in the middle. Germline V gene lookup returns CDR1 SGHVS and CDR2 FQNEAQ. This CDR3 has 14 residues. In nucleotides, the CDR3 is TGTGCCAGCAGCCTATCTAGCATGAACACTGAAGCTTTCTTT. Protein: CASSLSSMNTEAFF.

This chain uses TRBV28 with TRBJ2-1, with TRBD1 as a possible D gene (6 bases). V was shortened by 6 bases and J by 8 bases, with 20 bases between the two germline ends. The CDR3 consists of 15 residues. Germline CDR1 reads MDHEN; CDR2 reads SYDVKM. The CDR3, as DNA: TGTGCCAGCAGATCTACGACAGGTATTTCCTATGAGCAGTTCTTC. Translating gives CASRSTTGISYEQFF.

The chain carries TRBV11-2 and TRBJ2-1; a weak D match, TRBD2 (5 bases). Looked up from germline, CDR1 is SGHAT and CDR2 is FQNNGV. The V end was cut by 1 base, the J end by 10 bases, with 17 bases between. The CDR3 consists of 15 residues. CDR3 sequence reads: CASSLVGAAEVEQFF. The CDR3, as DNA: TGTGCCAGCAGCTTAGTTGGTGCGGCGGAGGTGGAGCAGTTCTTC.

This clonotype appeared many times. The rearrangement joins TRBV7-2 to TRBJ2-3; 10 nucleotides line up with TRBD2. CDR1 and CDR2 from the germline V gene are SGHTA and FQGNSA. This CDR3 is built from 15 residues. V lost 5 bases and J lost 2; bases outside the gene matches: 4. Here the CDR3 reads CASSRGTSDTDTQYF. CDR3 nucleotide sequence: TGTGCCAGCAGCAGAGGGACTAGCGACACAGATACGCAGTATTTT.

This clonotype was observed a few times. The V and J genes are TRBV4-1 and TRBJ1-4, with 8 positions matching TRBD1. The J segment lost 8 bases and the V segment lost 4 bases, leaving 9 bases of the junction unmatched. The germline V gene has CDR1 MGHRA and CDR2 YSYEKL. This CDR3 contains 15 residues. The CDR3 region is CASSLRTGLVEKLFF. The DNA for the CDR3 is TGCGCCAGCAGCCTTAGGACAGGGTTGGTGGAAAAACTGTTTTTT.

This clonotype has only a few counts. The chain couples TRBV24-1 to TRBJ2-1, with 7 positions matching TRBD2. This CDR3 region has 16 residues. The V segment lost 4 bases and the J segment 7 bases; nucleotides outside the gene matches: 12. Germline CDR1 and CDR2: KGHDR and SFDVKD. In nucleotides, the CDR3 is TGTGCCACCAGTGACCGAACTAGCGCCCCAGGGAATGAGCAGTTCTTC. Translation gives CATSDRTSAPGNEQFF.

V gene TRBV12-3 or TRBV12-4 combines with J gene TRBJ1-5, with D hard to call. The germline V and J ends were trimmed by 5 bases and 6 bases, with 11 bases remaining between them. The CDR3 sequence is 13 residues long. CDR3 nucleotides: TGTGCCAGCAGTCGAAATGCTCGTCAGCCCCAGCATTTT. Translation: CASSRNARQPQHF.

The chain uses TRBV7-2 and TRBJ1-3; D not resolved. Germline V lookup: CDR1 SGHTA, CDR2 FQGNSA. CDR3 length: 13 amino acids. The V gene lost 6 bases and the J gene lost 2 bases, with 8 bases spanning the gap. The CDR3 nucleotides are TGTGCCAGCAGTGTCGGGGCTGGAAACACCATATATTTT. Amino acids: CASSVGAGNTIYF.

This clonotype was seen many times. The V call is TRBV7-2, the J call TRBJ2-3; D may correspond to TRBD1 or TRBD2 (5 bases each). Germline V CDR1 and CDR2: SGHTA, FQGNSA. V was pared by 1 base and J by 5 bases, with 7 bases between. The CDR3 spans 13 residues. The CDR3 region has the DNA TGTGCCAGCAGCTTAGATGGGGGAGATACGCAGTATTTT. This codes for CASSLDGGDTQYF.

The chain is built from TRBV5-4 and TRBJ2-4, with D possibly being TRBD1 or TRBD2 (6 bases each). Germline V gene sequence: CDR1 SGHNT, CDR2 YYREEE (reference sequence). The ends were cut back, 6 bases at V and 4 bases at J, with 17 bases in the middle. The CDR3 runs 15 residues. For the CDR3, the DNA is TGTGCCAGCACCGAAGGGGGGCAGGCAAAAAACATTCAGTACTTC. Protein sequence: CASTEGGQAKNIQYF.

The chain is built from TRBV11-2 and TRBJ1-5; 9 nucleotides match TRBD1. This CDR3 is 15 amino acids long. Germline CDR1 is SGHAT and CDR2 is FQNNGV. Unmatched junction bases numbered 8, after V lost 7 bases and J lost 4 bases. CDR3 in DNA: TGTGCCAGCAACCCTGGACAGGGGCGGAATCAGCCCCAGCATTTT. It encodes CASNPGQGRNQPQHF.

The chain is built from TRBV6-2 or TRBV6-3 and TRBJ1-1; 8 positions agree with TRBD1. This CDR3 has 15 amino acids. CDR1 and CDR2 (germline): MNHEY, SVGEGT. The J segment lost 2 bases and the V segment lost 6 bases, leaving 8 bases of the junction unmatched. CDR3 DNA: TGTGCCAGCAGAAACCCAGGACAGGGAAACACTGAAGCTTTCTTT. Amino acid sequence: CASRNPGQGNTEAFF.

This clonotype was observed a single time. The gene calls are TRBV12-3 or TRBV12-4 and TRBJ1-6, with D maybe TRBD1 (6 bases). With 6 bases removed from V and 0 bases from J, the gap between germline ends came to 12 bases. This CDR3 spans 16 amino acids. The CDR3 protein is CASSRQVGSYNSPLHF. In DNA form, the CDR3 reads TGTGCCAGCAGCAGACAGGTCGGCTCCTATAATTCACCCCTCCACTTT.

This clonotype was detected ten times or more. V is TRBV7-2 and J is TRBJ1-1; possible D gene TRBD1, 6 bases. The CDR3 totals 16 residues. CDR1 is SGHTA and CDR2 is FQGNSA in the germline V gene. The V and J ends lost 0 bases and 0 bases respectively, with 11 bases between them. The CDR3 sequence is CASSLARTVMNTEAFF. As DNA, the CDR3 is TGTGCCAGCAGCTTAGCTAGGACAGTAATGAACACTGAAGCTTTCTTT.

This clonotype was counted only a few times. V is TRBV7-2 and J is TRBJ2-1, with TRBD2 matching over 13 bases. Germline V gene lookup returns CDR1 SGHTA and CDR2 FQGNSA. The CDR3 is 16 amino acids. Germline trimming cut 5 bases from V and 9 bases from J; bases unmatched to any gene: 10. The CDR3 is CASSPRTSGSGGEQFF. The CDR3 DNA follows: TGTGCCAGCAGCCCCCGGACTAGCGGGAGCGGTGGTGAGCAGTTCTTC.

The chain employs TRBV27 and TRBJ1-6; TRBD1 aligns across 7 bases. Germline V lookup: CDR1 MNHEY, CDR2 SMNVEV (reference sequence). The CDR3 is 16 residues long. After removal of 0 bases from V and 4 bases from J, the junction contained 3 bases not matched to a gene. The CDR3 here is CASSLSLQGYNSPLHF. The CDR3 DNA reads as TGTGCCAGCAGTTTATCCCTACAGGGGTATAATTCACCCCTCCACTTT.

The chain joins TRBV7-3 to TRBJ2-4, with 13 nucleotides matching TRBD2. There are 19 residues in the CDR3. V trimming: 4 bases; J trimming: 2 bases; junction bases outside the gene matches: 11. Germline V gene lookup returns CDR1 SGHTA and CDR2 FQGTGA. The CDR3 DNA sequence: TGTGCCAGCAGCTCGCCCCTTACTAGCGGGAGGGCAACCAAAAACATTCAGTACTTC. Its translation is CASSSPLTSGRATKNIQYF.

CDR3: CASSTLGRNLLYEQFF. The CDR3 region has the DNA TGTGCCAGTAGTACCCTGGGGCGGAATTTACTGTATGAGCAGTTCTTC. The chain combines TRBV19 with TRBJ2-1; D possibly corresponds to TRBD1 (5 bases). The germline V gene encodes CDR1 LNHDA and CDR2 SQIVND (reference sequence). The CDR3 consists of 16 residues. Trimming removed 4 bases at V and 8 bases at J, with 21 bases between. Full variable domain (missing parts from reference TRBV19 and TRBJ2-1): DGGITQSPKYLFRKEGQNVTLSCEQNLNHDAMYWYRQDPGQGLRLIYYSQIVNDFQKGDIAEGYSVSREKKESFPLTVTSAQKNPTAFYLCASSTLGRNLLYEQFFGPGTRLTVL.

The rearrangement links TRBV4-2 to TRBJ1-5; D might be TRBD1 (6 bases). Germline V gene sequence: CDR1 LGHNA, CDR2 YNFKEQ. V lost 1 base and J lost 0, with 19 bases in between. The CDR3 spans 19 residues. CDR3 in DNA: TGTGCCAGCAGCCAAGCGCCACGACCGGGACAAAATAGCAATCAGCCCCAGCATTTT. Translation gives CASSQAPRPGQNSNQPQHF.

The chain joins TRBV4-1 to TRBJ2-3; D ambiguous. The germline gives CDR1 MGHRA, CDR2 YSYEKL. Trimming took off 4 bases at V and 2 bases at J, with 13 bases between the two ends. This CDR3 is built from 15 residues. CDR3 sequence: CASSREVFSTDTQYF. CDR3 nucleotide sequence: TGCGCCAGCAGCCGAGAAGTTTTTTCCACAGATACGCAGTATTTT.

V usage is TRBV7-8 and J usage is TRBJ2-1; TRBD2 might be the D (6 bases). Deletions cut 5 bases from V and 2 bases from J, with 13 bases between. There are 15 residues in the CDR3. Germline V gene sequence: CDR1 SGHVS, CDR2 FQNEAQ. CDR3 nucleotide sequence: TGTGCCAGCAGCCGGATAGCGGAGGCCTACAATGAGCAGTTCTTC. Translated, it gives CASSRIAEAYNEQFF.

The chain employs TRBV5-1 and TRBJ2-3; no definite D call. The CDR3 is 16 residues long. Trimming stripped 1 base from V and 1 base from J, with 13 bases between. The germline CDR1 and CDR2 sequences are SGHRS and YFSETQ. The CDR3 here is CASSLRLLSGTDTQYF. In DNA form, the CDR3 reads TGCGCCAGCAGCTTGCGACTGTTGTCCGGCACAGATACGCAGTATTTT.

This clonotype was detected a few times. At one boundary the junction diverges from the germline segment, which might be a read error. The chain is built from TRBV6-5 and TRBJ2-7, with D perhaps matching TRBD1 (5 bases). Germline V gene data show CDR1 as MNHEY and CDR2 as SVGAGI. The CDR3 runs 14 residues. CDR3 protein: CASSYSTRVYEQYF. The CDR3 DNA follows: TGTGCTAGCAGTTATTCCACCAGGGTCTACGAGCAGTACTTC.

This chain connects TRBV7-8 to TRBJ1-2; D might be TRBD1 (5 bases). Trimming stripped 6 bases from V and 3 bases from J, with 11 bases between. The CDR3 spans 13 residues. Germline CDR1 reads SGHVS; CDR2 reads FQNEAQ. CDR3 sequence reads: CASRRDSDYGYTF. CDR3 in DNA: TGTGCCAGCAGGAGAGACAGTGACTATGGCTACACCTTC.

The chain joins TRBV29-1 to TRBJ2-1; the D gene is possibly TRBD1 (6 bases). Germline CDR1 is SQVTM and CDR2 is ANQGSEA. The CDR3 is made up of 11 amino acids. Trimming pared 6 bases from V and 8 bases from J, leaving 11 bases between. As DNA, the CDR3 is TGCAGCGTAGATACAGGGTATGAGCAGTTCTTC. Encoded protein: CSVDTGYEQFF.

This clonotype was observed many times. The rearrangement uses TRBV6-1 and TRBJ2-7; a weak D match, TRBD1 (7 bases). Germline V gives CDR1 MNHNS, CDR2 SASEGT. V was shortened by 7 bases and J by 4 bases, with 20 bases between the two germline ends. The CDR3 has 15 amino acids. CDR3 nucleotide sequence: TGTGCCAGCAAAAAAACCGCGGGACAGACTTACGAGCAGTACTTC. This sequence encodes CASKKTAGQTYEQYF.

As for this clonotype: The germline gene is not matched at one end of the junction; a read error may be the cause. This chain connects TRBV4-3 to TRBJ2-1, with a possible D match to TRBD1 (5 bases). This CDR3 region has 16 residues. Germline V gene data show CDR1 as LGHNA and CDR2 as YSLEER. This CDR3 is CASSQDPGQTYNEQCF. As DNA, the CDR3 is TGCGCCAGCAGCCAAGACCCCGGACAAACCTACAATGAGCAGTGCTTC.

CDR3 loop: CAISWRLSGELFF. In DNA, the CDR3 is TGTGCCATCTCTTGGCGTTTGTCCGGGGAGCTGTTTTTT. The chain is built from TRBV10-3 and TRBJ2-2; D is undetermined. Trimming removed 8 bases from V and 6 bases from J, with 13 bases in between. Germline V lookup: CDR1 ENHRY, CDR2 SYGVKD. This CDR3 is 13 amino acids long.